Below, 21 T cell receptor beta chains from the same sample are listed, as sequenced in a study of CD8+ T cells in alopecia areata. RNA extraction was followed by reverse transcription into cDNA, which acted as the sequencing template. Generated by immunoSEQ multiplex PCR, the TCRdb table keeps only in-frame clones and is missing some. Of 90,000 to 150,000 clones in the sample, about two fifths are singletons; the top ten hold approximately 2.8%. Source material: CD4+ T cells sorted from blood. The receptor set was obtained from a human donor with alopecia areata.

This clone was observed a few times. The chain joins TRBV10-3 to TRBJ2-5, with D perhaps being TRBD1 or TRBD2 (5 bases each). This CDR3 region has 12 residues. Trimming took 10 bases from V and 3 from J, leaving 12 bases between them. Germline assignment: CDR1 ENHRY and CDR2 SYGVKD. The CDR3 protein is CATGTTEETQYF. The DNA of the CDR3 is TGTGCCACCGGGACGACGGAAGAGACCCAGTACTTC.

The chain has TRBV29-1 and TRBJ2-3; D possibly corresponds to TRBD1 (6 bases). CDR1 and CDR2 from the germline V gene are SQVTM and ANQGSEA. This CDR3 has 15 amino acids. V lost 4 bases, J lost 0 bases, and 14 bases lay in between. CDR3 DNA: TGCAGCGTTGGACGTGGAGGACAGAGCACAGATACGCAGTATTTT. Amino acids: CSVGRGGQSTDTQYF.

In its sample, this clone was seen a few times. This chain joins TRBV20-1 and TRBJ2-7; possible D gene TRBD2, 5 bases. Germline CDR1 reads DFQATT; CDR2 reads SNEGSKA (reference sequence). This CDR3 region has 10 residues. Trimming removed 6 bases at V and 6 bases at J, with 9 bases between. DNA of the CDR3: TGCAGTGCAAGACGGGGCGAGCAGTACTTC. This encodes CSARRGEQYF.

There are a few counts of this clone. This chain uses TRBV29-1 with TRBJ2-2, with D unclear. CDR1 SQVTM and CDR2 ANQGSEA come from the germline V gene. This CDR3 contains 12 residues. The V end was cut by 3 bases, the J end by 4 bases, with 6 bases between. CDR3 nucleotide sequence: TGCAGCGTTGACAGGTCCACCGGGGAGCTGTTTTTT. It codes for CSVDRSTGELFF.

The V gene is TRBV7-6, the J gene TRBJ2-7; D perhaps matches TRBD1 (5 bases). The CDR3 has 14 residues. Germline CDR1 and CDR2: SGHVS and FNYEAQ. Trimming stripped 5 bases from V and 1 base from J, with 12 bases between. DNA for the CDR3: TGTGCCAGCAGCCAGGGTCCTGCATCCTACGAGCAGTACTTC. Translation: CASSQGPASYEQYF.

CDR3 amino acids: CASNRRGEQFF. CDR3 sequence (DNA): TGTGCCAGCAATCGAAGGGGAGAGCAGTTCTTC. The chain links TRBV2 to TRBJ2-1; a weak D match, TRBD1 (5 bases). This CDR3 region has 11 residues. Trimming pared 7 bases from V and 10 bases from J, leaving 11 bases between. Germline CDR1 reads SNHLY; CDR2 reads FYNNEI.

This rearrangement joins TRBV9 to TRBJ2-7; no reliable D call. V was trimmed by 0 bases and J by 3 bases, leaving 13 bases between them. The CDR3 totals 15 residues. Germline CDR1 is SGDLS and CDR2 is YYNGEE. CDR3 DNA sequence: TGTGCCAGCAGCGTAGCCCCGGACGGAAGCTACGAGCAGTACTTC. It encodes CASSVAPDGSYEQYF. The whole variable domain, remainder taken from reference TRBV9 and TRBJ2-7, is DSGVTQTPKHLITATGQRVTLRCSPRSGDLSVYWYQQSLDQGLQFLIQYYNGEERAKGNILERFSAQQFPDLHSELNLSSLELGDSALYFCASSVAPDGSYEQYFGPGTRLTVT.

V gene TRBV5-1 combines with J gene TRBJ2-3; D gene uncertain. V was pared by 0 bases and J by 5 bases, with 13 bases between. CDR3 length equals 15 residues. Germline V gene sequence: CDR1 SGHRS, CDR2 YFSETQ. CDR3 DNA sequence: TGCGCCAGCAGCTTGGAGGTGGGGTCAGGAGATACGCAGTATTTT. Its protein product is CASSLEVGSGDTQYF.

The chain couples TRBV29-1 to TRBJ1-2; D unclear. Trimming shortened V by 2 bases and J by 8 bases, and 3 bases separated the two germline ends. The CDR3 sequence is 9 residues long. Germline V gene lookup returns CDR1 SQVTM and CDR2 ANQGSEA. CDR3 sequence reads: CSVETGYTF. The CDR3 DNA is TGCAGCGTTGAAACAGGCTACACCTTC.

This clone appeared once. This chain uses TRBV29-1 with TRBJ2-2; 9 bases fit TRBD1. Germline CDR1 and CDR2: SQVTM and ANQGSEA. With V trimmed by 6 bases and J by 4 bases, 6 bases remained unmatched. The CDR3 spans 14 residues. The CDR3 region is CSVRTGVVTGELFF. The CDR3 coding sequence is TGCAGCGTCAGGACAGGGGTAGTCACCGGGGAGCTGTTTTTT.

The DNA for the CDR3 is TGTGCCTGGAGTCCAGACCGGGGAAGCTGGGAGAACACTGAAGCTTTCTTT. This sequence encodes CAWSPDRGSWENTEAFF. This sequence joins TRBV30 and TRBJ1-1; D unresolved. Trimming removed 2 bases from V and 1 base from J, with 20 bases in between. The germline gives CDR1 GTSNPN, CDR2 SVGIG (reference sequence). This CDR3 is 17 amino acids long.

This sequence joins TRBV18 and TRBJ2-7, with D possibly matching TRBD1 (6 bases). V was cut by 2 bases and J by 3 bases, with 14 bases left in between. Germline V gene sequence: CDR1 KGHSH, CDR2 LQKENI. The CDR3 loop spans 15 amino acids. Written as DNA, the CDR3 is TGTGCCAGCTCACCAACCAGACAGGATCACTACGAGCAGTACTTC. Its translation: CASSPTRQDHYEQYF.

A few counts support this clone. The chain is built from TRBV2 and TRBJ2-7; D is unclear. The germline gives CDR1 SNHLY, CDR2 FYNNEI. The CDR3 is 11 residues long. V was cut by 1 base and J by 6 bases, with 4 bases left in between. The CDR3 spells CASSEGSEQYF. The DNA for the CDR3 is TGTGCCAGCAGTGAAGGGAGCGAGCAGTACTTC.

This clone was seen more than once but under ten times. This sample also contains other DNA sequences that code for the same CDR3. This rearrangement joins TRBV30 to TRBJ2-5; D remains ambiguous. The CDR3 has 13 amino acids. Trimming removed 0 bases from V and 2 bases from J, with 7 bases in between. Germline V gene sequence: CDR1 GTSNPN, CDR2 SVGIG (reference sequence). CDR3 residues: CAWSVRLQETQYF. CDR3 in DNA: TGTGCCTGGAGTGTACGACTGCAAGAGACCCAGTACTTC.

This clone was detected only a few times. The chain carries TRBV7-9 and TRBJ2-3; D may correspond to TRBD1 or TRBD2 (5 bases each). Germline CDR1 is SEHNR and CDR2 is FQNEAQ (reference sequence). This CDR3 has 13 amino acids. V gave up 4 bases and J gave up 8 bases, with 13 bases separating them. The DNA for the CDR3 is TGTGCCAGCAGCTCCCCTGGGACGGGTACGCAGTATTTT. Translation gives CASSSPGTGTQYF.

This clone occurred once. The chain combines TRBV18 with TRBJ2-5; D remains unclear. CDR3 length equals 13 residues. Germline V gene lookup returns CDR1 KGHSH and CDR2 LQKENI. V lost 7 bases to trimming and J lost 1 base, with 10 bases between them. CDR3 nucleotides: TGTGCCAGCTTTAGGACGGGCCAAGAGACCCAGTACTTC. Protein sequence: CASFRTGQETQYF.

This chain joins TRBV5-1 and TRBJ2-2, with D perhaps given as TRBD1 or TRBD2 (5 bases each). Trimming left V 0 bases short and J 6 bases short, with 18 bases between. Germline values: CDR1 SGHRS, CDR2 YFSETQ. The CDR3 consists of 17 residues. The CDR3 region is CASSLAGPRARAGELFF. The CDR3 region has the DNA TGCGCCAGCAGCTTGGCAGGTCCCAGGGCGCGGGCCGGGGAGCTGTTTTTT.

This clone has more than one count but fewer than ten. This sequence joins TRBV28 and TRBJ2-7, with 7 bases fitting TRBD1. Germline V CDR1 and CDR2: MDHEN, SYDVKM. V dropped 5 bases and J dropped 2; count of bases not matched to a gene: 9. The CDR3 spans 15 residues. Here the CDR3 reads CASSITDREAYEQYF. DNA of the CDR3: TGTGCCAGCAGTATTACCGACAGGGAAGCCTACGAGCAGTACTTC. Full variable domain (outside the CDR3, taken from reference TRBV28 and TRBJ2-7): DVKVTQSSRYLVKRTGEKVFLECVQDMDHENMFWYRQDPGLGLRLIYFSYDVKMKEKGDIPEGYSVSREKKERFSLILESASTNQTSMYLCASSITDREAYEQYFGPGTRLTVT.

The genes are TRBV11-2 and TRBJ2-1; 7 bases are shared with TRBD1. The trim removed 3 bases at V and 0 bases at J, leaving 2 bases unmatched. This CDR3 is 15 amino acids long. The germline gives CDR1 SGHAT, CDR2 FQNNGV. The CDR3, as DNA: TGTGCCAGCAGCTTGACAGGGAGCTCCTACAATGAGCAGTTCTTC. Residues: CASSLTGSSYNEQFF.

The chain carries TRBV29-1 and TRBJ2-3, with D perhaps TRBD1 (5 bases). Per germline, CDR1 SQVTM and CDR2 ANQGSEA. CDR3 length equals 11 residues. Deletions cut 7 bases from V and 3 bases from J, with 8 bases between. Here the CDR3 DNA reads TGCAGCGCACAGGAGACAGATACGCAGTATTTT. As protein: CSAQETDTQYF.

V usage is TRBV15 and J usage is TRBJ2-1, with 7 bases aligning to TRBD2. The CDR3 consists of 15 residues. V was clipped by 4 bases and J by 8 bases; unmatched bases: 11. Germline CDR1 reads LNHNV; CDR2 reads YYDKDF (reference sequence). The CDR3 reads CATSTPLASGHEQFF. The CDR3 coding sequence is TGTGCCACCAGCACCCCACTAGCGTCAGGGCATGAGCAGTTCTTC.